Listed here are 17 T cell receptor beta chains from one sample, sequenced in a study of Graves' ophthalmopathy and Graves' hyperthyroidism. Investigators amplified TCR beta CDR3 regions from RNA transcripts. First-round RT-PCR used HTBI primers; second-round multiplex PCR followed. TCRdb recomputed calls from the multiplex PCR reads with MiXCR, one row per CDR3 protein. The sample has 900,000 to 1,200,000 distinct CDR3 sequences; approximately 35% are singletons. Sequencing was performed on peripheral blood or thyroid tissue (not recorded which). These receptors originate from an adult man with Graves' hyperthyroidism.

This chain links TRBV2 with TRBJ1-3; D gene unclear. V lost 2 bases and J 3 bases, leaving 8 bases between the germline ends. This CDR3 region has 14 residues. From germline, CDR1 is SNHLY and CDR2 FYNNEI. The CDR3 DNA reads TGTGCCAGCAGTGAACAGAGCCTTGGAAACACCATATATTTT. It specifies CASSEQSLGNTIYF. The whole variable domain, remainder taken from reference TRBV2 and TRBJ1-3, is EPEVTQTPSHQVTQMGQEVILRCVPISNHLYFYWYRQILGQKVEFLVSFYNNEISEKSEIFDDQFSVERPDGSNFTLKIRSTKLEDSAMYFCASSEQSLGNTIYFGEGSWLTVV.

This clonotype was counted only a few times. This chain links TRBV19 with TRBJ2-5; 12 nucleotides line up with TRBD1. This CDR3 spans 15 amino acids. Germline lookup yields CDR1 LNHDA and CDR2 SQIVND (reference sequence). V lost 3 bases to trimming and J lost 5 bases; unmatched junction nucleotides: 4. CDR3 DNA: TGTGCCAGTAGTATTGGGACAGGGGGCGGTGAGACCCAGTACTTC. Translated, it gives CASSIGTGGGETQYF.

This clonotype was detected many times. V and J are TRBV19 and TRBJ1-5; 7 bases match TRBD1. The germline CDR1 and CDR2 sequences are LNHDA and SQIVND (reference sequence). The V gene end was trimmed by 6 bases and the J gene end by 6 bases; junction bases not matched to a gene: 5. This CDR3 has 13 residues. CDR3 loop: CASSTGEGQPQHF. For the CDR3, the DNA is TGTGCCAGTAGCACAGGGGAGGGTCAGCCCCAGCATTTT.

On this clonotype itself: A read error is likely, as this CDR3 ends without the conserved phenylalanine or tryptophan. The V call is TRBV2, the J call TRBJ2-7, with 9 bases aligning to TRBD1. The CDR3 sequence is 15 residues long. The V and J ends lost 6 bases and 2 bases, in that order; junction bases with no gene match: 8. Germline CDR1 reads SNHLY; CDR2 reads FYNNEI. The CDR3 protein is CASRTGTGRTYEQYL. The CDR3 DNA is TGTGCCAGCAGAACTGGGACAGGGCGGACCTACGAGCAGTACCTC.

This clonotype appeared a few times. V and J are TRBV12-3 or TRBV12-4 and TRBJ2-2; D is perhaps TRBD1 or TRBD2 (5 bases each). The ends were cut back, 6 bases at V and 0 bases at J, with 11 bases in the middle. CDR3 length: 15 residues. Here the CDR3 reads CASSPRDANTGELFF. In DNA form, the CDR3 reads TGTGCCAGCAGCCCCCGGGACGCGAACACCGGGGAGCTGTTTTTT.

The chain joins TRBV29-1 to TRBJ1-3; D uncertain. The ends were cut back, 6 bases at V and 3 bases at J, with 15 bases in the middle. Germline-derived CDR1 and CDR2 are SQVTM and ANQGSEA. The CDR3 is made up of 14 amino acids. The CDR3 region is CSVKDPERGNTIYF. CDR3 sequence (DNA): TGCAGCGTGAAGGATCCAGAACGTGGAAACACCATATATTTT.

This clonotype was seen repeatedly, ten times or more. The DNA for the CDR3 is TGCGCCAGCAGCCAAGCGTCCCTCGGAAGGGCAGAAGAGACCCAGTACTTC. Translating gives CASSQASLGRAEETQYF. The V gene is TRBV4-3, the J gene TRBJ2-5; D is ambiguous. The CDR3 has 17 amino acids. Trimming removed 1 base at V and 3 bases at J, with 18 bases between. Germline CDR1 is LGHNA and CDR2 is YSLEER.

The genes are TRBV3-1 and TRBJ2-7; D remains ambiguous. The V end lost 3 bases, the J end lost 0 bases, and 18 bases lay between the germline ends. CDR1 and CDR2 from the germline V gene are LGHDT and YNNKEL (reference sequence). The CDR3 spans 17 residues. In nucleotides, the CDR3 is TGTGCCAGCAGCCAGCGACCTAACCACCTAAGCTCCTACGAGCAGTACTTC. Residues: CASSQRPNHLSSYEQYF.

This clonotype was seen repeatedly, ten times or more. This CDR3 is CASSISGEQYF. CDR3 bases: TGTGCCAGCAGCATAAGTGGAGAGCAGTACTTC. The gene calls are TRBV12-3 or TRBV12-4 and TRBJ2-7, with D unresolved. The CDR3 spans 11 residues. Trimming removed 6 bases from V and 7 bases from J, with 10 bases in between.

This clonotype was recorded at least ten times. CDR3: CASSFSGSDETQYF. The CDR3, as DNA: TGTGCCAGCAGCTTCTCGGGAAGCGATGAGACCCAGTACTTC. The gene calls are TRBV7-9 and TRBJ2-5, with a possible D match to TRBD2 (5 bases). V was clipped by 3 bases and J by 5 bases, with 13 bases between them. The CDR3 is made up of 14 amino acids. Germline V lookup: CDR1 SEHNR, CDR2 FQNEAQ (reference sequence).

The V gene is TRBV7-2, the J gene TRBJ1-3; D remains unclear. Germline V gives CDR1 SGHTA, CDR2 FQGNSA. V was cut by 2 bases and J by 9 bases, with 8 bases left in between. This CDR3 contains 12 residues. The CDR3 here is CASSLSFSTIYF. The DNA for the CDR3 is TGTGCCAGCAGCTTATCTTTCAGCACCATATATTTT.

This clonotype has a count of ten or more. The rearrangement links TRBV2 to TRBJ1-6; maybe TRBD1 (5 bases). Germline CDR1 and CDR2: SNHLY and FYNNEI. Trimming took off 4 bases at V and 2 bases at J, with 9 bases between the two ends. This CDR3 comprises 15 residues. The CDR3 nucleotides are TGTGCCAGCAGTGCAGGGTGGACCTATAATTCACCCCTCCACTTT. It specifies CASSAGWTYNSPLHF.

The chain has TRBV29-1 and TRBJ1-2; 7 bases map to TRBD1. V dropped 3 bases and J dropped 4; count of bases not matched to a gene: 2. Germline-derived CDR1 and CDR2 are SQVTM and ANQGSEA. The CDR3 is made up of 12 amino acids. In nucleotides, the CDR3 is TGCAGCGTTGACGGGACAGCCTATGGCTACACCTTC. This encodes CSVDGTAYGYTF.

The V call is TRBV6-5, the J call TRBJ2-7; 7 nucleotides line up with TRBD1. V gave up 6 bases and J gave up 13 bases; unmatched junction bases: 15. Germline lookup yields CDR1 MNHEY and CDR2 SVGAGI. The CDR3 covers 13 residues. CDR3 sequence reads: CASSLPGGPRTYF. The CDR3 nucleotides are TGTGCCAGCAGCCTACCAGGGGGACCCAGGACCTACTTC.

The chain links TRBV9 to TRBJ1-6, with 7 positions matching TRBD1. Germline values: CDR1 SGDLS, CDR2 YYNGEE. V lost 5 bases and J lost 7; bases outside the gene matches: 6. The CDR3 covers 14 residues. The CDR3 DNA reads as TGTGCCAGCAGACTCGGACAGGAGAATTCACCCCTCCACTTT. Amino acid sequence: CASRLGQENSPLHF. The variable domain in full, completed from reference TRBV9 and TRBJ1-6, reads DSGVTQTPKHLITATGQRVTLRCSPRSGDLSVYWYQQSLDQGLQFLIQYYNGEERAKGNILERFSAQQFPDLHSELNLSSLELGDSALYFCASRLGQENSPLHFGNGTRLTVT.

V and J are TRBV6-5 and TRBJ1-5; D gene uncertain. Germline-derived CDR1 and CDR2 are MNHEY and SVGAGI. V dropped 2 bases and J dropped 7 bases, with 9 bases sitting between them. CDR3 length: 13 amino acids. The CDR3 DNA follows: TGTGCCAGCAGTTACCATTCCGGGCAGCCCCAGCATTTT. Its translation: CASSYHSGQPQHF.

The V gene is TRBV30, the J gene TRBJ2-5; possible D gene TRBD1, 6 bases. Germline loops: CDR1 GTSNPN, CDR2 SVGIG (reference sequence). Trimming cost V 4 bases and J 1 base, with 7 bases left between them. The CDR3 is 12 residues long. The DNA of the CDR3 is TGTGCCTGGATGGGGGCCCAAGAGACCCAGTACTTC. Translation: CAWMGAQETQYF.